At least ten counts were recorded for the clone carrying this TCR beta chain. The CDR3 runs 16 residues. Germline values: CDR1 SGHRS, CDR2 YFSETQ. The ends lost 4 bases at V and 10 bases at J; junction bases unmatched: 14. TCRdb re-analysed the 5' RACE reads in MiXCR, keeping a single row per CDR3 protein. The sample has about 88,000 distinct CDR3 sequences; 3% to 4.5% are singletons. These data originate in a study of neurological immune-mediated disorders. This chain links TRBV5-1 with TRBJ2-1; 10 nucleotides agree with TRBD2. Sequenced material: PBMCs. The source of this sequence is a woman aged 18-29 years with multiple sclerosis. As DNA, the CDR3 is TGCGCCAGCAGCGCCGGCCTAGCGGGGGCCAAAGGCGAGCAGTTCTTC. Translating gives CASSAGLAGAKGEQFF.